This TCR beta chain is drawn from a study of shared clonotypes between healthy human individuals. Concerning this clone: Its specificity is unknown.

The CDR3 totals 12 residues. V was clipped by 5 bases and J by 4 bases, with 9 bases between them. CDR1 MDHEN and CDR2 SYDVKM come from the germline V gene. Findings and caveats of the study: Naive subsets usually exceeded memory subsets in estimated richness.

Deep-level running was used for the assay. Sequencing used immunoSEQ multiplex PCR; TCRdb keeps in-frame clones, though not all of them. The sample lists about 1.5 million clones; around 98% were seen once. The chain carries TRBV28 and TRBJ2-7, with D maybe TRBD1 (5 bases). The TCR sequence derives from a man aged 25 to 45 in good health. Sequencing input: naive CD4+ T cells sorted from blood. The sample's subset: CD45RA+ positively selected. CDR3 loop: CASSVTGYEQYF. The CDR3 DNA is TGTGCCAGCAGTGTTACAGGATACGAGCAGTACTTC.